The 22 T cell receptor beta chains in this list originate from one sample, sequenced in a study of breast tumors, draining lymph nodes, adjacent tissues. TCRdb reprocessed the multiplex PCR reads via MiXCR and lists one record per CDR3 protein. The table has over 150,000 distinct CDR3 sequences, roughly 30% seen once. Samples came from axillary lymph nodes draining the breast cancer. Specimen: axillary lymph node tissue. The receptors derive from a female donor with breast cancer. Some clones in this sample may be carry-over from other donors' samples.

This clonotype has ten or more counts. The chain links TRBV11-1 to TRBJ2-5, with D possibly being TRBD1 (6 bases). This CDR3 is built from 14 residues. Germline CDR1 and CDR2: SGHAT and FQDESV (reference sequence). Trimming shortened V by 5 bases and J by 8 bases, and 18 bases separated the two germline ends. The CDR3 is CASSPSTLDSTQYF. CDR3 nucleotide sequence: TGTGCCAGCAGCCCCTCAACTCTGGACAGTACCCAGTACTTC.

This clonotype was counted only a few times. A much larger clone differs from this one at a single base, so this may be a read error. The chain carries TRBV11-1 and TRBJ2-1, with D possibly being TRBD1 (5 bases). This CDR3 region has 13 residues. Germline V CDR1 and CDR2: SGHAT, FQDESV (reference sequence). V shed 3 bases and J shed 9 bases, with 12 bases lying between them. The CDR3 sequence is CASSLTRETEQFF. The DNA for the CDR3 is TGTGCCAGCAGCTTGACCAGGGAAACTGAGCAGTTCTTC.

This chain connects TRBV10-3 to TRBJ2-6, with 8 bases that match TRBD2. The CDR3 consists of 16 residues. The junction had 4 bases not matched to a gene; V was cut back by 3 bases and J by 3 bases. CDR1 is ENHRY, CDR2 SYGVKD, per germline. This CDR3 reads CAISEELADGANVLTF. As DNA, the CDR3 is TGTGCCATCAGTGAAGAACTAGCGGATGGGGCCAACGTCCTGACTTTC.

The table lists this clonotype with many counts. This sequence joins TRBV20-1 and TRBJ1-6; 10 nucleotides match TRBD1. The V and J ends lost 3 bases and 8 bases, in that order; junction bases with no gene match: 4. The V gene's germline CDR1 is DFQATT and CDR2 SNEGSKA (reference sequence). This CDR3 is 14 amino acids long. This CDR3 is CSASDRGLYSPLHF. The CDR3 DNA sequence: TGCAGTGCTAGCGACAGGGGGCTTTATTCACCCCTCCACTTT.

This clonotype came up many times. J is TRBJ2-6 and V is TRBV15; perhaps TRBD1 as D (5 bases). Germline V gives CDR1 LNHNV, CDR2 YYDKDF (reference sequence). The CDR3 runs 17 residues. V dropped 0 bases and J dropped 4 bases, with 13 bases sitting between them. The DNA of the CDR3 is TGTGCCACCAGCAGAGAAGTCAGGGCGGCCGGGGCCAACGTCCTGACTTTC. Translating it yields CATSREVRAAGANVLTF.

To note about this clonotype: This may arise from a read error, as a much more abundant clone is one base away. J is TRBJ2-3 and V is TRBV4-2; no clear D gene. The germline V gene encodes CDR1 LGHNA and CDR2 YNFKEQ. V was shortened by 0 bases and J by 4 bases, with 14 bases between the two germline ends. There are 16 residues in the CDR3. The CDR3, as DNA: TGTGCCAGCAGCCAAGACCCCGGGCTGCCGGCAGATACGCAGTATTTT. Translating gives CASSQDPGLPADTQYF.

This clonotype was detected ten times or more. The chain is built from TRBV12-3 or TRBV12-4 and TRBJ2-7; a weak D match, TRBD2 (5 bases). Trimming cost V 2 bases and J 7 bases, with 12 bases left between them. The CDR3 has 13 residues. In DNA, the CDR3 is TGTGCCAGCAGTTTACCCCCCCGGGGTGAGCAGTACTTC. This encodes CASSLPPRGEQYF.

The chain couples TRBV12-3 or TRBV12-4 to TRBJ1-1, with TRBD1 identical over 8 bases. The CDR3 is made up of 15 amino acids. V was clipped by 5 bases and J by 0 bases; unmatched bases: 5. CDR3 DNA: TGTGCCAGCAGTCCCGGGGACAGGATGAACACTGAAGCTTTCTTT. Protein: CASSPGDRMNTEAFF.

This clonotype was seen at least ten times. The chain has TRBV7-8 and TRBJ2-3, with 11 bases fitting TRBD2. Germline V gene sequence: CDR1 SGHVS, CDR2 FQNEAQ. After removal of 3 bases from V and 5 bases from J, the junction contained 16 bases not matched to a gene. CDR3 length: 19 amino acids. The CDR3 region is CASSFPNTLAGGDKDTQYF. CDR3 DNA sequence: TGTGCCAGCAGCTTTCCCAACACCCTAGCGGGGGGCGATAAAGATACGCAGTATTTT.

This chain links TRBV5-8 with TRBJ1-1; D call uncertain. The CDR3 totals 14 residues. Trimming pared 2 bases from V and 5 bases from J, leaving 13 bases between. The germline CDR1 and CDR2 sequences are SGHTS and YDEGEE. CDR3 in DNA: TGTGCCAGCAGCTTTCGACGGCTGGGGACTGAAGCTTTCTTT. This translates into CASSFRRLGTEAFF.

As regards this clonotype: An end of the junction differs from the germline gene, which may be a read error. This chain links TRBV24-1 with TRBJ2-2; 9 bases fit TRBD1. The CDR3 has 17 residues. Germline CDR1 reads KGHDR; CDR2 reads SFDVKD. The CDR3 sequence is CASSYGQGRLITGELFF. The CDR3 nucleotides are TGTGCCAGCAGTTACGGACAGGGGCGCCTTATTACCGGGGAGCTGTTTTTT.

The V and J genes are TRBV12-3 or TRBV12-4 and TRBJ2-4; 8 bases match TRBD2. This CDR3 region has 14 residues. The junction had 2 bases not matched to a gene; V was cut back by 3 bases and J by 4 bases. The CDR3 nucleotides read TGTGCCAGCAGTTTGGGACTAGAAAAAAACATTCAGTACTTC. The encoded protein is CASSLGLEKNIQYF.

In this sample, this clonotype turned up many times. The V and J genes are TRBV29-1 and TRBJ1-2, with D perhaps matching TRBD1 (6 bases). Trimming cost V 4 bases and J 2 bases, with 14 bases left between them. Per the germline V gene, CDR1 is SQVTM and CDR2 is ANQGSEA. The CDR3 length is 14 residues. The chain's CDR3 is CSVGGQGSNYGYTF. CDR3 nucleotide sequence: TGCAGCGTTGGAGGCCAGGGGTCAAACTATGGCTACACCTTC.

Many counts were recorded for this clonotype. The V call is TRBV19, the J call TRBJ1-2; the match to TRBD1 covers 9 bases. J gave up 3 bases and V 4 bases, and 6 bases lay outside the gene matches. Germline CDR1 reads LNHDA; CDR2 reads SQIVND (reference sequence). CDR3 length: 15 residues. The CDR3 is CASSRGQGVDYGYTF. As DNA, the CDR3 is TGTGCCAGTAGTAGGGGACAGGGAGTCGACTATGGCTACACCTTC.

The chain couples TRBV6-5 to TRBJ1-1; D ambiguous. The germline CDR1 and CDR2 sequences are MNHEY and SVGAGI. This CDR3 comprises 13 residues. Trimming stripped 0 bases from V and 7 bases from J, with 9 bases between. CDR3 sequence: CASSYSMWDEAFF. DNA for the CDR3: TGTGCCAGCAGTTACTCGATGTGGGATGAAGCTTTCTTT.

This clonotype was observed once. The rearrangement joins TRBV30 to TRBJ1-6, with 8 bases aligning to TRBD1. Trimming at V came to 0 bases and at J to 7 bases, leaving 14 bases not matched to a gene. Germline V gene sequence: CDR1 GTSNPN, CDR2 SVGIG (reference sequence). This CDR3 has 18 amino acids. The chain's CDR3 is CAWSVPGLQGVLNSPLHF. The CDR3 DNA follows: TGTGCCTGGAGTGTACCGGGACTACAGGGGGTATTAAATTCACCCCTCCACTTT.

This chain links TRBV24-1 with TRBJ1-5, with D possibly being TRBD1 (5 bases). The CDR3 covers 15 residues. The germline V gene has CDR1 KGHDR and CDR2 SFDVKD. Trimming cost V 4 bases and J 7 bases, with 16 bases left between them. CDR3 loop: CATSDTGGGDQPQHF. The CDR3 DNA sequence: TGTGCCACCAGTGACACTGGGGGGGGGGACCAGCCCCAGCATTTT.

The rearrangement links TRBV11-3 to TRBJ2-7; 7 bases map to TRBD2. There are 18 residues in the CDR3. Germline values: CDR1 SGHNT, CDR2 YENEEA. V lost 6 bases and J lost 0; bases outside the gene matches: 17. CDR3 in amino acids: CASSYFPSPRDYSYEQYF. In nucleotides, the CDR3 is TGTGCCAGCAGTTATTTTCCCTCCCCGCGGGACTACTCCTACGAGCAGTACTTC.

Regarding this clonotype: At one boundary the junction diverges from the germline segment, which might be a read error. The chain carries TRBV7-3 and TRBJ2-7, with 13 bases aligning to TRBD2. In germline, CDR1 is SGHTA, CDR2 FQGTGA. This CDR3 is 15 amino acids long. CDR3 in amino acids: CDSSPTGLAGEEQYF. The CDR3 region has the DNA TGTGACAGCAGTCCCACTGGACTAGCGGGAGAGGAGCAGTACTTC. Variable domain in full (rest from reference TRBV7-3 and TRBJ2-7): GAGVSQTPSNKVTEKGKYVELRCDPISGHTALYWYRQSLGQGPEFLIYFQGTGAADDSGLPNDRFFAVRPEGSVSTLKIQRTERGDSAVYLCDSSPTGLAGEEQYFGPGTRLTVT.

Many counts were recorded for this clonotype. The J gene is TRBJ1-5, the V gene TRBV24-1; weak D call: TRBD1 (6 bases). CDR3 size: 14 residues. Deletions cut 8 bases from V and 4 bases from J, with 14 bases between. From germline, CDR1 is KGHDR and CDR2 SFDVKD. CDR3 in amino acids: CATTFRDTNQPQHF. Here the CDR3 DNA reads TGTGCCACCACCTTCCGGGACACTAATCAGCCCCAGCATTTT.

Turning to this clonotype: Because the CDR3 is missing its conserved closing phenylalanine or tryptophan, this is likely a read error. CDR3 bases: TGTGCCAGCAGCACGGGACAGTACAATGAGCAGTTCTCC. This codes for CASSTGQYNEQFS. The chain carries TRBV9 and TRBJ2-1; 7 nucleotides align to TRBD1. The CDR3 covers 13 residues. The germline CDR1 and CDR2 sequences are SGDLS and YYNGEE. Trimming at V came to 4 bases and at J to 4 bases, leaving 2 bases not matched to a gene.

The genes are TRBV6-6 and TRBJ2-5; tentatively, D is TRBD1 or TRBD2 (6 bases each). V lost 2 bases to trimming and J lost 4 bases, with 11 bases between them. CDR1 and CDR2 (germline): MNHNY, SVGAGI (reference sequence). The CDR3 length is 14 residues. The CDR3 region has the DNA TGTGCCAGCAGTTACAGGGGGGCAAGAGAGACCCAGTACTTC. Its protein is CASSYRGARETQYF.